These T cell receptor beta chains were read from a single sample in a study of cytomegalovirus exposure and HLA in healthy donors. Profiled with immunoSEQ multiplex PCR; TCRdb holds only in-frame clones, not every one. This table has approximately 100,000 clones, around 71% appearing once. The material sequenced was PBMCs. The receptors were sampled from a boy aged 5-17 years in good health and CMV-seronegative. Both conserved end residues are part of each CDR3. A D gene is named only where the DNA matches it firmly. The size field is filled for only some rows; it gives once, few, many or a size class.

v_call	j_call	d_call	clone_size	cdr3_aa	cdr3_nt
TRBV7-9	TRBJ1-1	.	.	CASSLLSEEAFF	TGTGCCAGCAGCTTATTGTCTGAGGAAGCTTTCTTT
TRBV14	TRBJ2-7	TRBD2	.	CASSLGTTWTSGSSYEQYF	TGTGCCAGCAGCCTCGGGACTACCTGGACTAGCGGGAGCTCCTACGAGCAGTACTTC
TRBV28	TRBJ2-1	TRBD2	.	CASSFGGGRVHNEQFF	TGTGCCAGCAGTTTCGGAGGCGGGAGGGTCCACAATGAGCAGTTCTTC
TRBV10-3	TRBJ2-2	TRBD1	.	CAISDGQGANTGELFF	TGTGCCATCAGTGATGGCCAGGGGGCTAATACCGGGGAGCTGTTTTTT
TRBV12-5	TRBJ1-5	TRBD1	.	CASGFWDSNNQPQHF	TGTGCTAGTGGTTTTTGGGACAGTAACAATCAGCCCCAGCATTTT
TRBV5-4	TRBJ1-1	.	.	CATHSGGFTEAFF	TGTGCCACCCATTCGGGAGGGTTCACTGAAGCTTTCTTT
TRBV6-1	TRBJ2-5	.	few	CASSARGQETQYF	TGTGCCAGCAGTGCAAGGGGGCAAGAGACCCAGTACTTC
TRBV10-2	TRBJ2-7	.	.	CASSEGGGLSYEQYF	TGCGCCAGCAGTGAGGGGGGGGGCCTATCCTACGAGCAGTACTTC
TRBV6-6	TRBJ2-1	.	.	CASSYSQISYNEQFF	TGTGCCAGCAGTTACTCTCAGATCTCCTACAATGAGCAGTTCTTC
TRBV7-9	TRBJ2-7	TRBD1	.	CASSRQGTYEQYF	TGTGCCAGCAGCCGACAGGGGACCTACGAGCAGTACTTC
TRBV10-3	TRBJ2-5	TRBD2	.	CAISDGLAGAETQYF	TGTGCCATCAGTGACGGACTAGCGGGAGCAGAGACCCAGTACTTC